This T cell receptor (beta chain) was profiled in a study of OX40 agonist ivuxolimab in advanced cancers. Study context: Given to patients was ivuxolimab, an agonistic anti-OX40 (CD134) antibody.

In the case of this clone: Its antigen is as yet unknown.

Germline loops: CDR1 LNHNV, CDR2 YYDKDF (reference sequence). Trimming cost V 0 bases and J 5 bases, with 16 bases left between them. The CDR3 extends over 16 amino acids. General study points: Clonal expansion was seen in CD4+ and CD8+ blood T cells by week 6 at 0.1 to 3.0 mg/kg.

Using immunoSEQ multiplex PCR, the repertoire was profiled, and TCRdb retains in-frame clones only, with some absent. Here the sample spans approximately 65,000 clones, 87% being singletons. This chain connects TRBV15 to TRBJ1-2; D not resolved. The source material was CD4+ or CD8+ T cells sorted from blood, sampled in a trial of the OX40 agonist ivuxolimab. The sequence was collected from an adult with an advanced solid tumor such as melanoma, head and neck, liver or kidney cancer. The CDR3: CATSRDLGRVGYGYTF. CDR3 DNA sequence: TGTGCCACCAGCAGAGATCTGGGAAGGGTTGGGTATGGCTACACCTTC.